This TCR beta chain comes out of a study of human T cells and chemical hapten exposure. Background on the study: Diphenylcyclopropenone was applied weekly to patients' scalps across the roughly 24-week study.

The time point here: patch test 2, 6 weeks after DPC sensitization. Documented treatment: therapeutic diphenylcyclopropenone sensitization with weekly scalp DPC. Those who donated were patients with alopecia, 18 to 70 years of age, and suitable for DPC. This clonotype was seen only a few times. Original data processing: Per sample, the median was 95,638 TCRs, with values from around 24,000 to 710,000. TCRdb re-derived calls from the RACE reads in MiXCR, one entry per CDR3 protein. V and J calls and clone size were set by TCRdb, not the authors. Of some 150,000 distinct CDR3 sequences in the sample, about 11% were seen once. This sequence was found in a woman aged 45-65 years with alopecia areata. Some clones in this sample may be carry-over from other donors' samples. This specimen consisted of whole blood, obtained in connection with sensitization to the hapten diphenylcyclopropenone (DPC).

CDR3 nucleotides: TGTGCCAGCAGCCAAGGATTCAGCGAGCAGTACTTC. This encodes CASSQGFSEQYF. The chain recombines TRBV3-1 with TRBJ2-7; unclear D gene. This CDR3 contains 12 residues. Between the trimmed V and J ends, which lost 1 base and 6 bases, there was a span of 7 bases. CDR1 and CDR2 from the germline V gene are LGHDT and YNNKEL (reference sequence).